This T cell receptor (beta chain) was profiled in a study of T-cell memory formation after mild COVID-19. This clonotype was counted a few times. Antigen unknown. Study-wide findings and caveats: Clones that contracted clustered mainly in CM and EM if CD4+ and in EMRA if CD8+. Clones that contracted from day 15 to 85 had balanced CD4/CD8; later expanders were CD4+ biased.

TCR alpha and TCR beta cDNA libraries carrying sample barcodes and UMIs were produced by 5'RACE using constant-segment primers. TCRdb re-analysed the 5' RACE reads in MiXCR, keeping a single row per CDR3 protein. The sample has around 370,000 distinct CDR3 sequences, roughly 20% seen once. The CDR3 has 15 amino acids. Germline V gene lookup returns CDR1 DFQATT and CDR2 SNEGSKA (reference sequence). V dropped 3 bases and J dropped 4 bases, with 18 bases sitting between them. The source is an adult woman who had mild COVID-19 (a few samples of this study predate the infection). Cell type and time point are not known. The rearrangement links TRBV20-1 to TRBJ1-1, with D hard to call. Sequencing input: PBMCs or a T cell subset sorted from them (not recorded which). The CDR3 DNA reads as TGCAGTGCTAGTGTGCCAAGGGTGTTTGGCACTGAAGCTTTCTTT. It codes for CSASVPRVFGTEAFF.